The T cell receptor (beta chain) under discussion was sequenced for a study of OX40 agonist ivuxolimab in advanced cancers. Across the whole study: Subjects had a mean age of around 60 years, with a range of about 23 to 85; about 83% were male. Study results and limitations: Relative to CD4+ cells, CD8+ T cells on average had more expanded clones.

Sequenced by immunoSEQ multiplex PCR; TCRdb stores in-frame clones only, minus some. The sample has about 73,000 clones, 85% to 90% seen once; the top ten hold 9.5% to 12%. V was cut by 1 base and J by 8 bases, with 15 bases left in between. CDR1 and CDR2 from the germline V gene are SGHDN and FVKESK. The CDR3 contains 15 residues. Of note for this clone: No antigen is known for it.

The sequencing used CD4+ or CD8+ T cells sorted from blood, collected in a trial of the OX40 agonist ivuxolimab. The receptor was isolated from an adult with an advanced solid tumor such as melanoma, head and neck, liver or kidney cancer. The rearrangement links TRBV14 to TRBJ2-1, with D hard to call. The CDR3 here is CASSQAVFRSDEQFF. The CDR3 region has the DNA TGTGCCAGCAGCCAAGCGGTCTTTAGGTCGGATGAGCAGTTCTTC.